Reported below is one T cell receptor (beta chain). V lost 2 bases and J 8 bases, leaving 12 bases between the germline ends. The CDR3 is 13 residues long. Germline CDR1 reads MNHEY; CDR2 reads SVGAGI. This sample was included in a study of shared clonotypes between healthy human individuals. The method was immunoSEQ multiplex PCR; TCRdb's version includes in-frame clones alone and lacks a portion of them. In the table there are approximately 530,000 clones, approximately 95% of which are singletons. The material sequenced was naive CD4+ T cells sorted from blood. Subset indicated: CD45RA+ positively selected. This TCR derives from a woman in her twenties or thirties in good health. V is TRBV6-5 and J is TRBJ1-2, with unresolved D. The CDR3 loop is CASSYDAGWGYTF. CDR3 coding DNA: TGTGCCAGCAGTTACGATGCAGGATGGGGCTACACCTTC.